Following are 13 T cell receptor beta chains from one sample sequenced in a study of cytomegalovirus exposure and HLA in healthy donors. Vbeta (60) and Jbeta (13) primers were used in the PCR. Sequencing was performed with immunoSEQ multiplex PCR; in TCRdb, only in-frame clones are kept and a portion is missing. The sample holds hundreds of thousands of clones, 82% seen once. The material sequenced was PBMCs. The receptors come from a man aged 35 to 55 in good health and CMV-seropositive.

The V gene is TRBV6-5, the J gene TRBJ2-1, with 12 bases lining up with TRBD2. The CDR3 has 13 residues. Germline V gene lookup returns CDR1 MNHEY and CDR2 SVGAGI. The V gene end was trimmed by 5 bases and the J gene end by 13 bases; junction bases not matched to a gene: 6. CDR3 protein: CASSRLAGVVQFF. CDR3 nucleotide sequence: TGTGCCAGCAGTAGACTAGCGGGAGTAGTACAGTTCTTC.

The V call is TRBV27, the J call TRBJ1-1; D not resolved. Trimming removed 8 bases at V and 1 base at J, with 8 bases between. The CDR3 is 12 amino acids. Germline loops: CDR1 MNHEY, CDR2 SMNVEV (reference sequence). CDR3 DNA: TGTGCCAGCTTCGGGTGGAACACTGAAGCTTTCTTT. This encodes CASFGWNTEAFF.

This chain uses TRBV4-1 with TRBJ2-7, with D unclear. Between the trimmed V and J ends, which lost 0 bases and 2 bases, there was a span of 8 bases. Germline V gene data show CDR1 as MGHRA and CDR2 as YSYEKL. The CDR3 runs to 14 residues. CDR3 nucleotide sequence: TGCGCCAGCAGCCAAGATTTAACAGCCTACGAGCAGTACTTC. It encodes CASSQDLTAYEQYF.

V and J are TRBV5-4 and TRBJ2-1, with 9 positions matching TRBD2. Germline V gene sequence: CDR1 SGHNT, CDR2 YYREEE (reference sequence). The CDR3 loop spans 15 amino acids. V gave up 5 bases and J gave up 7 bases; unmatched junction bases: 10. The CDR3 DNA sequence: TGTGCCAGCAGGACGGGACTAGCTGAGCATAATGAGCAGTTCTTC. Its translation: CASRTGLAEHNEQFF.

The V and J genes are TRBV5-1 and TRBJ2-2; TRBD2 matches 12 bases. J lost 5 bases, V lost 2 bases, and 1 base had no gene match. CDR1 SGHRS and CDR2 YFSETQ come from the germline V gene. This CDR3 has 15 amino acids. CDR3 bases: TGCGCCAGCAGCTTACTAGCGGGAGGTACCGGGGAGCTGTTTTTT. Protein product: CASSLLAGGTGELFF.

The chain employs TRBV19 and TRBJ1-1, with TRBD1 matching over 7 bases. CDR1 is LNHDA, CDR2 SQIVND, per germline (reference sequence). The CDR3 has 15 residues. Unmatched junction bases numbered 7, after V lost 5 bases and J lost 1 base. The CDR3 nucleotides read TGTGCCAGTAGTTCTTTCCAGGGGGAGAACACTGAAGCTTTCTTT. It yields the protein CASSSFQGENTEAFF.

Points on this clone: This sample includes further DNA sequences coding for the same CDR3. The chain combines TRBV7-9 with TRBJ2-5; TRBD1 matches at 10 bases. The J segment lost 5 bases and the V segment lost 1 base, leaving 1 base of the junction unmatched. Per the germline V gene, CDR1 is SEHNR and CDR2 is FQNEAQ (reference sequence). The CDR3 is made up of 14 amino acids. CDR3 nucleotides: TGTGCCAGCAGCTTAGGGACAGGGGGGGAGACCCAGTACTTC. Translating it yields CASSLGTGGETQYF.

This clone occurred many times. The chain combines TRBV29-1 with TRBJ2-7, with a tentative D call TRBD1 (6 bases). CDR3 size: 12 residues. Deletions cut 6 bases from V and 3 bases from J, with 12 bases between. Germline V lookup: CDR1 SQVTM, CDR2 ANQGSEA. The CDR3 region is CSVGATDYEQYF. CDR3 nucleotides: TGCAGCGTGGGGGCGACAGACTACGAGCAGTACTTC.

The J gene is TRBJ1-5, the V gene TRBV7-2, with no clear D. The CDR3 sequence is 13 residues long. The V gene's germline CDR1 is SGHTA and CDR2 FQGNSA. The V end lost 4 bases, the J end lost 5 bases, and 9 bases lay between the germline ends. The CDR3 nucleotides read TGTGCCAGCAGCTATGGGAGGGATCAGCCCCAGCATTTT. Protein: CASSYGRDQPQHF.

This chain links TRBV7-3 with TRBJ1-5; TRBD1 matches at 9 bases. Germline V gene sequence: CDR1 SGHTA, CDR2 FQGTGA. V lost 4 bases to trimming and J lost 5 bases; unmatched junction nucleotides: 6. This CDR3 is 15 amino acids long. As DNA, the CDR3 is TGTGCCAGCAGCTCTTCCGGGACAGGGTATCAGCCCCAGCATTTT. Translation: CASSSSGTGYQPQHF. Using reference TRBV7-3 and TRBJ1-5 for the parts outside the CDR3, the full variable domain is GAGVSQTPSNKVTEKGKYVELRCDPISGHTALYWYRQSLGQGPEFLIYFQGTGAADDSGLPNDRFFAVRPEGSVSTLKIQRTERGDSAVYLCASSSSGTGYQPQHFGDGTRLSIL.

The table lists this clone with a few counts. The chain recombines TRBV18 with TRBJ2-7; possibly TRBD2 for D (6 bases). V was clipped by 6 bases and J by 0 bases, with 9 bases between them. The CDR3 is 13 amino acids. The V gene's germline CDR1 is KGHSH and CDR2 LQKENI. The CDR3, as DNA: TGTGCCAGCTCCGGGAGCCACTCCTACGAGCAGTACGTC. Translated: CASSGSHSYEQYV.

The chain has TRBV7-9 and TRBJ2-5; 9 bases are shared with TRBD2. CDR1 is SEHNR, CDR2 FQNEAQ, per germline (reference sequence). The V segment lost 1 base and the J segment 5 bases; nucleotides outside the gene matches: 5. The CDR3 is made up of 15 amino acids. The CDR3 DNA is TGTGCCAGCAGCTTAGGACTAGCGGCCTTGGAGACCCAGTACTTC. It yields the protein CASSLGLAALETQYF.

V gene TRBV25-1 combines with J gene TRBJ2-7, with 8 bases matching TRBD1. The CDR3 has 13 residues. J was trimmed by 1 base and V by 6 bases; bases with no gene match: 2. CDR1 and CDR2 (germline): MGHDK, SYGVNS. CDR3 protein: CASRGQESYEQYV. The CDR3 DNA sequence: TGTGCCAGCAGGGGACAGGAGTCCTACGAGCAGTACGTC.